This T cell receptor beta chain comes out of a study of T cells in localized non-small cell lung cancer. TCRdb's copy holds only in-frame clones and misses some; the assay was immunoSEQ multiplex PCR. Altogether 53,000 or so clones are present, approximately 80% being singletons, with the ten largest covering roughly 17%. The CDR3 extends over 14 amino acids. V lost 2 bases and J lost 0, with 6 bases in between. Germline V gene data show CDR1 as MNHEY and CDR2 as SMNVEV (reference sequence). This specimen consisted of peripheral blood mononuclear cells, obtained before any cancer treatment. The V call is TRBV27, the J call TRBJ2-3; D is uncertain. The origin of this receptor is a man between 40 and 69 years old with stage III lung adenocarcinoma. CDR3 amino acids: CASSLTLSTDTQYF. The DNA for the CDR3 is TGTGCCAGCAGTTTAACCCTTAGCACAGATACGCAGTATTTT.